The 28 T cell receptor beta chains below come from one sample, sequenced in a study of early T cells in non-severe SARS-CoV-2 infection. Using its own MiXCR run on the 5' RACE reads, TCRdb lists one record per CDR3 protein. Of about 56,000 distinct CDR3 sequences in the sample, about 16% were seen once. The sequences come from whole blood, collected at baseline. These receptors were taken from an adult who was a healthcare worker with PCR-confirmed SARS-CoV-2 infection or an uninfected control (not recorded which).

This rearrangement joins TRBV6-6 to TRBJ1-2, with TRBD1 matching 10 bases. V lost 4 bases to trimming and J lost 4 bases; unmatched junction nucleotides: 6. CDR1 is MNHNY and CDR2 is SVGAGI in the germline V gene (reference sequence). The CDR3 is 15 residues long. The CDR3 loop is CASSSRTGGLYGYTF. The CDR3 DNA sequence: TGTGCCAGCAGTTCCCGGACAGGGGGGCTCTATGGCTACACCTTC.

The rearrangement joins TRBV11-3 to TRBJ1-1; D is unresolved. This CDR3 contains 13 residues. The germline CDR1 and CDR2 sequences are SGHNT and YENEEA. Trimming left V 1 base short and J 0 bases short, with 3 bases between. CDR3: CASSLGVNTEAFF. CDR3 coding DNA: TGTGCCAGCAGCTTAGGAGTGAACACTGAAGCTTTCTTT.

V is TRBV12-3 or TRBV12-4 and J is TRBJ1-3, with D unclear. The CDR3 runs to 13 residues. V lost 6 bases to trimming and J lost 1 base, with 7 bases between them. The CDR3 loop is CASRKQSGNTIYF. The CDR3 nucleotides are TGTGCCAGCAGGAAGCAATCTGGAAACACCATATATTTT.

In this sample, this clonotype turned up a few times. This chain joins TRBV10-3 and TRBJ2-3; 9 bases align to TRBD2. Per germline, CDR1 ENHRY and CDR2 SYGVKD. J lost 4 bases, V lost 4 bases, and 3 bases had no gene match. The CDR3 runs to 14 residues. Written as DNA, the CDR3 is TGTGCCATCAGTGTTAGCGGGAGATCAGATACGCAGTATTTT. Protein: CAISVSGRSDTQYF.

The chain couples TRBV6-6 to TRBJ2-1; 7 bases agree with TRBD2. The CDR3 loop spans 15 amino acids. After removal of 2 bases from V and 5 bases from J, the junction contained 6 bases not matched to a gene. Germline CDR1 and CDR2: MNHNY and SVGAGI (reference sequence). The CDR3 DNA sequence: TGTGCCAGCAGTTACGTCGGGGACTACAACAATGAGCAGTTCTTC. Translation gives CASSYVGDYNNEQFF.

This clonotype was seen a few times. The chain recombines TRBV4-1 with TRBJ2-1; TRBD1 is a possible D gene (6 bases). The CDR3 runs to 15 residues. From germline, CDR1 is MGHRA and CDR2 YSYEKL. V was shortened by 0 bases and J by 3 bases, with 9 bases between the two germline ends. The CDR3 sequence is CASSQDQGGYNEQFF. CDR3 nucleotide sequence: TGCGCCAGCAGCCAAGATCAAGGGGGCTACAATGAGCAGTTCTTC.

There are many counts of this clonotype. The chain couples TRBV20-1 to TRBJ2-1; the D is unclear. The CDR3 spans 13 residues. Germline V gene lookup returns CDR1 DFQATT and CDR2 SNEGSKA (reference sequence). CDR3 sequence: CSTKGSGPVEQFF. Here the CDR3 DNA reads TGCAGCACAAAAGGTTCAGGCCCGGTTGAGCAGTTCTTC.

This clonotype was seen ten or more times. V is TRBV6-2 or TRBV6-3 and J is TRBJ2-3; 13 bases align to TRBD2. The CDR3 contains 17 residues. Losses at the gene ends were 6 bases for V and 2 bases for J; bases not matched to a gene: 8. Germline CDR1 MNHEY, CDR2 SVGEGT. In nucleotides, the CDR3 is TGTGCCAGCAGACTAGCGGGGGGGCCACGGGACACAGATACGCAGTATTTT. It is translated as CASRLAGGPRDTDTQYF.

This clonotype came up a few times. This sequence joins TRBV10-2 and TRBJ2-7; D gene unclear. V was shortened by 7 bases and J by 6 bases, with 10 bases between the two germline ends. This CDR3 comprises 11 residues. From germline, CDR1 is WSHSY and CDR2 SAAADI. The CDR3 is CASNRLGEQYF. As DNA, the CDR3 is TGCGCCAGCAACCGGTTGGGCGAGCAGTACTTC.

This clonotype was found a few times. This sequence joins TRBV14 and TRBJ1-2; maybe TRBD1 (5 bases). The CDR3 runs 12 residues. CDR1 and CDR2 from the germline V gene are SGHDN and FVKESK. The V and J ends lost 4 bases and 2 bases respectively, with 5 bases between them. CDR3 loop: CASSRQNYGYTF. The CDR3 bases are TGTGCCAGCAGCCGACAGAACTATGGCTACACCTTC.

This clonotype was observed a handful of times. This rearrangement joins TRBV10-3 to TRBJ1-1, with 9 bases that match TRBD1. The trim removed 5 bases at V and 5 bases at J, leaving 9 bases unmatched. The CDR3 has 15 residues. Germline assignment: CDR1 ENHRY and CDR2 SYGVKD. This CDR3 is CAISTGTGSVTEAFF. In nucleotides, the CDR3 is TGTGCCATCAGTACCGGGACAGGGTCTGTTACTGAAGCTTTCTTT.

This clonotype was seen a handful of times. This chain joins TRBV3-1 and TRBJ2-3; 8 nucleotides match TRBD2. The trim removed 0 bases at V and 4 bases at J, leaving 3 bases unmatched. The CDR3 totals 15 residues. Germline assignment: CDR1 LGHDT and CDR2 YNNKEL (reference sequence). The DNA for the CDR3 is TGTGCCAGCAGCCAAGATGGCGGGGGGCCAGATACGCAGTATTTT. Protein sequence: CASSQDGGGPDTQYF.

In this sample, this clonotype turned up a few times. The chain links TRBV11-3 to TRBJ2-3; D may be TRBD2 (5 bases). V was clipped by 0 bases and J by 4 bases, with 14 bases between them. The CDR3 has 16 amino acids. Germline assignment: CDR1 SGHNT and CDR2 YENEEA. The CDR3 is CASSLDSSGSPDTQYF. CDR3 in DNA: TGTGCCAGCAGCTTAGATAGTTCGGGGAGCCCAGATACGCAGTATTTT.

This clonotype was counted between two and nine times. CDR3 protein: CASSYSRVSGYSDTQYF. In nucleotides, the CDR3 is TGTGCCAGCAGTTACTCGAGGGTTAGCGGGTACTCAGATACGCAGTATTTT. The rearrangement uses TRBV6-5 and TRBJ2-3; 7 bases map to TRBD2. The trim removed 0 bases at V and 4 bases at J, leaving 10 bases unmatched. The CDR3 covers 17 residues. The V gene's germline CDR1 is MNHEY and CDR2 SVGAGI.

This clonotype was counted many times. This chain joins TRBV5-4 and TRBJ2-1; D gene unclear. Per germline, CDR1 SGHNT and CDR2 YYREEE (reference sequence). The length of the CDR3 is 14 residues. V shed 0 bases and J shed 10 bases, with 14 bases lying between them. CDR3 sequence reads: CASSLGLDDREQFF. The CDR3, as DNA: TGTGCCAGCAGCTTGGGGCTAGACGATCGGGAGCAGTTCTTC.

This clonotype was picked up many times. This chain connects TRBV20-1 to TRBJ2-1, with D possibly matching TRBD2 (6 bases). Germline V gene sequence: CDR1 DFQATT, CDR2 SNEGSKA (reference sequence). Trimming stripped 3 bases from V and 7 bases from J, with 16 bases between. The CDR3 runs 14 residues. The CDR3 DNA sequence: TGCAGTGCTAGTATAAGGGCGGGGCAGAATGAGCAGTTCTTC. Its protein product is CSASIRAGQNEQFF.

A note on this clonotype: At one boundary the junction diverges from the germline segment, which might be a read error. Here the CDR3 reads CASSLALSAQNEQFF. In DNA, the CDR3 is TGTGCTAGCAGCTTAGCCCTTTCCGCGCAAAACGAGCAGTTCTTC. The chain has TRBV7-7 and TRBJ2-1, with no clear D. The CDR3 covers 15 residues. Germline V CDR1 and CDR2: SSHAT, FNYEAQ (reference sequence).

This chain uses TRBV7-9 with TRBJ2-7; a weak D match, TRBD1 (6 bases). Trimming removed 5 bases from V and 2 bases from J, with 13 bases in between. CDR3 length: 14 amino acids. CDR1 is SEHNR, CDR2 FQNEAQ, per germline (reference sequence). The CDR3: CASSPTGQTYEQYF. The CDR3 DNA is TGTGCCAGCAGCCCAACGGGACAAACCTACGAGCAGTACTTC.

The chain links TRBV29-1 to TRBJ2-1, with TRBD1 as a possible D gene (5 bases). The CDR3 covers 14 residues. Germline CDR1 and CDR2: SQVTM and ANQGSEA. V lost 7 bases to trimming and J lost 0 bases, with 13 bases between them. The CDR3 spells CSDKKGPSYNEQFF. The CDR3 DNA reads TGCAGCGACAAGAAGGGGCCCTCCTACAATGAGCAGTTCTTC.

This clonotype was counted between two and nine times. The rearrangement uses TRBV7-9 and TRBJ2-5; 8 bases fit TRBD1. Germline V gene sequence: CDR1 SEHNR, CDR2 FQNEAQ (reference sequence). Germline trimming cut 3 bases from V and 4 bases from J; bases unmatched to any gene: 7. The CDR3 runs 15 residues. In DNA form, the CDR3 reads TGTGCCAGCAGCTTCCAGGACAGGGTCGGAGAGACCCAGTACTTC. Translating gives CASSFQDRVGETQYF.

The chain uses TRBV3-1 and TRBJ2-1; 12 bases match TRBD2. The V and J ends lost 4 bases and 10 bases, in that order; junction bases with no gene match: 8. The CDR3 consists of 15 residues. The germline V gene encodes CDR1 LGHDT and CDR2 YNNKEL (reference sequence). CDR3 residues: CASSLGLAGYEEQFF. CDR3 coding DNA: TGTGCCAGCAGCCTCGGACTAGCGGGGTACGAGGAGCAGTTCTTC.

This clonotype was counted many times. J is TRBJ2-1 and V is TRBV12-3 or TRBV12-4, with 16 bases fitting TRBD2. This CDR3 has 15 amino acids. Trimming took 4 bases from V and 8 from J; bases not matched to a gene: 2. In DNA form, the CDR3 reads TGTGCCAGCAGTTCGGGACTAGCGGGGGGGTATGAGCAGTTCTTC. The encoded protein is CASSSGLAGGYEQFF.

This chain joins TRBV27 and TRBJ2-3; D remains ambiguous. Trimming stripped 6 bases from V and 4 bases from J, with 14 bases between. The germline V gene has CDR1 MNHEY and CDR2 SMNVEV (reference sequence). This CDR3 contains 14 residues. The CDR3 coding sequence is TGTGCCAGCAGCCCCCCCTCGGGCGCAGATACGCAGTATTTT. This gives the protein CASSPPSGADTQYF.

The chain uses TRBV7-6 and TRBJ2-2; 9 nucleotides line up with TRBD2. The CDR3 sequence is 19 residues long. V gave up 5 bases and J gave up 6 bases; unmatched junction bases: 19. Germline V CDR1 and CDR2: SGHVS, FNYEAQ. The CDR3 spells CASSRVMVAGEQAPGELFF. In DNA form, the CDR3 reads TGTGCCAGCAGCCGGGTCATGGTAGCGGGAGAACAGGCCCCCGGGGAGCTGTTTTTT.

This clonotype came up a few times. The rearrangement joins TRBV11-2 to TRBJ2-4; the D gene could be TRBD1 or TRBD2 (6 bases each). Germline assignment: CDR1 SGHAT and CDR2 FQNNGV. V gave up 5 bases and J gave up 2 bases, with 13 bases separating them. The CDR3 extends over 15 amino acids. The DNA of the CDR3 is TGTGCCAGCAGCCGAGGCGGGACAACCAAAAACATTCAGTACTTC. Translating it yields CASSRGGTTKNIQYF.

This clonotype occurred a few times. V gene TRBV5-1 combines with J gene TRBJ2-7, with D perhaps matching TRBD1 or TRBD2 (5 bases each). Looked up from germline, CDR1 is SGHRS and CDR2 is YFSETQ. The CDR3 runs 14 residues. V gave up 0 bases and J gave up 2 bases, with 9 bases separating them. The CDR3 is CASSLAGPAYEQYF. The CDR3 DNA reads TGCGCCAGCAGCTTGGCGGGACCCGCCTACGAGCAGTACTTC.

This clonotype was picked up many times. In DNA form, the CDR3 reads TGTGCCAGCAGCTTAGTAAACACAGATACGCAGTATTTT. Translated, it gives CASSLVNTDTQYF. The chain employs TRBV7-2 and TRBJ2-3; no firm D call. This CDR3 region has 13 residues. Germline V lookup: CDR1 SGHTA, CDR2 FQGNSA. Trimming removed 1 base from V and 2 bases from J, with 4 bases in between.

This clonotype was seen only a few times. The chain has TRBV12-3 or TRBV12-4 and TRBJ2-5; 9 nucleotides match TRBD1. Trimming took 6 bases from V and 5 from J; bases not matched to a gene: 7. The CDR3 is made up of 14 amino acids. The CDR3 DNA sequence: TGTGCCAGCAGCCCGGGACAGGGTAATGAGACCCAGTACTTC. It yields the protein CASSPGQGNETQYF.